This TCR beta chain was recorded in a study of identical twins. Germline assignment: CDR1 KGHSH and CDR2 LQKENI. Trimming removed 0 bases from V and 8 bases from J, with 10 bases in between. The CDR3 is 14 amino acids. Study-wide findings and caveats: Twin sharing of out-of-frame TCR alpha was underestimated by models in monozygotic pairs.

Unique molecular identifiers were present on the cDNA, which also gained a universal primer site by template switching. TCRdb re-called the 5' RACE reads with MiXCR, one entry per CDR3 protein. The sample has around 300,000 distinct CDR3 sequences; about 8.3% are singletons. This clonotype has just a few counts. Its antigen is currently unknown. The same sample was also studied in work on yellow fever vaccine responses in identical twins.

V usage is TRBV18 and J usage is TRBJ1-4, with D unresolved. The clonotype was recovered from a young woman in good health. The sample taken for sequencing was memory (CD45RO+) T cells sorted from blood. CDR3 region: CASSPPVGYEKLFF. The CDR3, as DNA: TGTGCCAGCTCACCACCGGTAGGGTACGAAAAACTGTTTTTT. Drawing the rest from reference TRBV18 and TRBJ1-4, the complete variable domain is NAGVMQNPRHLVRRRGQEARLRCSPMKGHSHVYWYRQLPEEGLKFMVYLQKENIIDESGMPKERFSAEFPKEGPSILRIQQVVRGDSAAYFCASSPPVGYEKLFFGSGTQLSVL.